The 6 T cell receptor beta chains below come from one sample, sequenced in a study of T-cell memory formation after mild COVID-19. Via MiXCR, TCRdb re-called the 5' RACE reads, giving one row per CDR3 protein. Of around 340,000 distinct CDR3 sequences in the sample, roughly 20% are singletons; the top ten hold 9.5% to 15%. The sequenced sample was PBMCs or a T cell subset sorted from them (not recorded which). The receptor set was obtained from an adult woman who had mild COVID-19 (a few samples of this study predate the infection). Cell type and time point are not known.

The V call is TRBV12-3 or TRBV12-4, the J call TRBJ1-3; D remains unclear. The CDR3 extends over 13 amino acids. V was shortened by 3 bases and J by 4 bases, with 7 bases between the two germline ends. Written as DNA, the CDR3 is TGTGCCAGCAGTTTGCTGGGGGGAAACACCATATATTTT. Translation gives CASSLLGGNTIYF.

This clonotype was observed at least ten times. This chain joins TRBV5-5 and TRBJ2-3; 9 bases fit TRBD2. This CDR3 is 15 amino acids long. V shed 6 bases and J 5 bases; nucleotides not matched to a gene: 10. CDR1 is SGHKS and CDR2 is YYEKEE in the germline V gene (reference sequence). CDR3: CASTRGSGSLDTQYF. The DNA of the CDR3 is TGTGCCAGCACCCGGGGTAGCGGGAGTCTAGATACGCAGTATTTT. The full variable domain, with the rest looked up from reference TRBV5-5 and TRBJ2-3, is DAGVTQSPTHLIKTRGQQVTLRCSPISGHKSVSWYQQVLGQGPQFIFQYYEKEERGRGNFPDRFSARQFPNYSSELNVNALLLGDSALYLCASTRGSGSLDTQYFGPGTRLTVL.

The chain uses TRBV6-5 and TRBJ1-1, with TRBD1 matching 9 bases. Germline V gene data show CDR1 as MNHEY and CDR2 as SVGAGI. V dropped 8 bases and J dropped 4; count of bases not matched to a gene: 20. The CDR3 runs to 18 residues. For the CDR3, the DNA is TGTGCCAGCTCTAGAAGAAATTTGCGGACAGGGGCTCCCACTGAAGCTTTCTTT. Translated: CASSRRNLRTGAPTEAFF.

The genes are TRBV12-3 or TRBV12-4 and TRBJ2-5; 14 bases match TRBD2. This CDR3 region has 15 residues. J gave up 10 bases and V 5 bases, and 9 bases lay outside the gene matches. CDR3 nucleotides: TGTGCCAGCAGTCTTCGACTAGCGGGGGGGGTGGACCAGTACTTC. Its protein product is CASSLRLAGGVDQYF.

This chain uses TRBV27 with TRBJ1-4; 7 nucleotides line up with TRBD1. V was clipped by 0 bases and J by 0 bases; unmatched bases: 1. Per the germline V gene, CDR1 is MNHEY and CDR2 is SMNVEV (reference sequence). The CDR3 runs 16 residues. The DNA of the CDR3 is TGTGCCAGCAGTTTATCGGACAGGACAACTAATGAAAAACTGTTTTTT. This encodes CASSLSDRTTNEKLFF.

The chain has TRBV6-6 and TRBJ2-1, with TRBD2 identical over 13 bases. The CDR3 contains 13 residues. The V and J ends lost 5 bases and 14 bases, in that order; junction bases with no gene match: 6. Germline V gene data show CDR1 as MNHNY and CDR2 as SVGAGI (reference sequence). The chain's CDR3 is CASSKLAGGDKFF. The CDR3 DNA is TGTGCCAGCAGTAAACTAGCGGGAGGGGATAAGTTCTTC.